These 24 T cell receptor beta chains were sequenced from one sample in a study of blood T cell repertoires in COVID-19. Profiled with immunoSEQ multiplex PCR; TCRdb holds only in-frame clones, not every one. The table records a few hundred thousand clones, around 81% of them present only once. Sequencing was performed on peripheral blood. The receptors come from a man aged 25 to 40 who had recovered from COVID-19.

This chain uses TRBV7-2 with TRBJ2-1, with TRBD2 identical over 7 bases. Germline CDR1 SGHTA, CDR2 FQGNSA. V lost 4 bases, J lost 6 bases, and 6 bases stayed unmatched. CDR3 length: 14 amino acids. This CDR3 reads CASSYPGTTNEQFF. DNA of the CDR3: TGTGCCAGCAGCTACCCCGGGACTACCAATGAGCAGTTCTTC. Combining the CDR3 with reference TRBV7-2 and TRBJ2-1 gives the whole variable domain GAGVSQSPSNKVTEKGKDVELRCDPISGHTALYWYRQSLGQGLEFLIYFQGNSAPDKSGLPSDRFSAERTGGSVSTLTIQRTQQEDSAVYLCASSYPGTTNEQFFGPGTRLTVL.

The chain links TRBV2 to TRBJ1-6; 10 bases are a match to TRBD1. The CDR3 runs to 14 residues. The V segment lost 10 bases and the J segment 6 bases; nucleotides outside the gene matches: 6. Germline CDR1 and CDR2: SNHLY and FYNNEI. In DNA, the CDR3 is TGTGCCACCAAAAGACAGGGGGCTAATTCACCCCTCCACTTT. As protein: CATKRQGANSPLHF.

The V and J genes are TRBV5-1 and TRBJ2-3, with 8 bases that match TRBD2. From germline, CDR1 is SGHRS and CDR2 YFSETQ. The J segment lost 2 bases and the V segment lost 6 bases, leaving 11 bases of the junction unmatched. The CDR3 has 16 residues. The CDR3 bases are TGCGCCAGCACCCGCTGGGTAGCGGGGACCACAGATACGCAGTATTTT. Translating gives CASTRWVAGTTDTQYF.

CDR3 loop: CASSAETWTVTNEKLFF. The CDR3 DNA sequence: TGTGCCAGCAGCGCCGAAACCTGGACAGTAACTAATGAAAAACTGTTTTTT. The chain couples TRBV7-9 to TRBJ1-4, with D perhaps TRBD1 (6 bases). This CDR3 is 17 amino acids long. Deletions cut 5 bases from V and 1 base from J, with 17 bases between. The germline CDR1 and CDR2 sequences are SEHNR and FQNEAQ (reference sequence).

J is TRBJ2-3 and V is TRBV4-2; 7 positions match TRBD1. This CDR3 comprises 16 residues. The germline CDR1 and CDR2 sequences are LGHNA and YNFKEQ. V gave up 4 bases and J gave up 3 bases; unmatched junction bases: 10. The CDR3 nucleotides are TGTGCCAGCAGCCCAACCGGGACAGAGAGGACAGATACGCAGTATTTT. It encodes CASSPTGTERTDTQYF.

This chain joins TRBV25-1 and TRBJ1-2, with 9 bases lining up with TRBD1. Germline CDR1 reads MGHDK; CDR2 reads SYGVNS. After removal of 1 base from V and 4 bases from J, the junction contained 13 bases not matched to a gene. The CDR3 contains 18 residues. Written as DNA, the CDR3 is TGTGCCAGCAGTGAATTTAGGACAGGGGCGCCTCACCTCTATGGCTACACCTTC. It specifies CASSEFRTGAPHLYGYTF.

The rearrangement uses TRBV18 and TRBJ1-2, with a possible D match to TRBD1 (5 bases). There are 15 residues in the CDR3. The V gene's germline CDR1 is KGHSH and CDR2 LQKENI. With 4 bases removed from V and 6 bases from J, the gap between germline ends came to 18 bases. The CDR3 loop is CASSLFSQTANGYTF. CDR3 nucleotides: TGTGCCAGCTCACTCTTTAGCCAGACAGCAAATGGCTACACCTTC.

The chain recombines TRBV7-6 with TRBJ1-6; D perhaps matches TRBD1 (5 bases). The CDR3 runs 12 residues. The germline gives CDR1 SGHVS, CDR2 FNYEAQ. V was trimmed by 10 bases and J by 9 bases, leaving 13 bases between them. The CDR3, as DNA: TGTGCCACCTCCGGGGGAGGTTCACCCCTCCACTTT. Encoded protein: CATSGGGSPLHF.

The gene calls are TRBV5-1 and TRBJ1-4; maybe TRBD1 (5 bases). V was pared by 0 bases and J by 10 bases, with 22 bases between. The CDR3 totals 17 residues. CDR1 and CDR2 from the germline V gene are SGHRS and YFSETQ. The CDR3 sequence: CASSLDVLSEGDGKLFF. The CDR3 bases are TGCGCCAGCAGCTTGGATGTTTTGTCAGAAGGGGATGGAAAACTGTTTTTT.

The V gene is TRBV7-8, the J gene TRBJ2-3, with TRBD1 matching 7 bases. The CDR3 is made up of 12 amino acids. The germline V gene has CDR1 SGHVS and CDR2 FQNEAQ. V lost 5 bases, J lost 9 bases, and 5 bases stayed unmatched. Here the CDR3 DNA reads TGTGCCAGCAGCCCTCGGACAGGAACGCAGTATTTT. This translates into CASSPRTGTQYF.

The chain employs TRBV27 and TRBJ1-6; 8 nucleotides agree with TRBD1. The CDR3 covers 15 residues. Germline trimming cut 3 bases from V and 9 bases from J; bases unmatched to any gene: 7. CDR1 and CDR2 from the germline V gene are MNHEY and SMNVEV (reference sequence). CDR3 coding DNA: TGTGCCAGCAGTTTCCTAACAGGGGGGGGTTCACCCCTCCACTTT. It yields the protein CASSFLTGGGSPLHF.

This chain's CDR3 is CASSLAGAANTGELFF. The DNA for the CDR3 is TGCGCCAGCAGCTTGGCCGGAGCAGCAAACACCGGGGAGCTGTTTTTT. This sequence joins TRBV5-1 and TRBJ2-2; D gene unclear. V was pared by 0 bases and J by 2 bases, with 11 bases between. Germline V CDR1 and CDR2: SGHRS, YFSETQ. This CDR3 spans 16 amino acids.

The V gene is TRBV3-1 (or the pseudogene TRBV3-2), the J gene TRBJ2-3; D is unresolved. CDR3 length: 13 amino acids. V lost 3 bases and J lost 4, with 8 bases in between. Germline values: CDR1 LGHDT, CDR2 YNNKEL (reference sequence). The CDR3 spells CASSQGRADTQYF. As DNA, the CDR3 is TGTGCCAGCAGCCAGGGTCGGGCAGATACGCAGTATTTT.

This rearrangement joins TRBV2 to TRBJ2-7, with D unresolved. The CDR3 is 14 amino acids. V shed 7 bases and J shed 0 bases, with 13 bases lying between them. The V gene's germline CDR1 is SNHLY and CDR2 FYNNEI. The CDR3, as DNA: TGTGCCAGCACCCCAGTTAGGAGCTCCTACGAGCAGTACTTC. Protein sequence: CASTPVRSSYEQYF.

The V call is TRBV28, the J call TRBJ1-3, with a weak D call TRBD1 (5 bases). This CDR3 comprises 14 residues. V lost 4 bases and J 4 bases, leaving 11 bases between the germline ends. Looked up from germline, CDR1 is MDHEN and CDR2 is SYDVKM. The CDR3 region is CASSSGGGGNTIYF. The CDR3 DNA reads TGTGCCAGCAGTTCTGGGGGAGGCGGAAACACCATATATTTT.

The chain's CDR3 is CAISGDTGLASSYEQYF. The CDR3 nucleotides read TGTGCCATCAGTGGAGATACTGGACTTGCGAGCTCCTACGAGCAGTACTTC. The gene calls are TRBV10-3 and TRBJ2-7; D is possibly TRBD2 (5 bases). CDR1 is ENHRY and CDR2 is SYGVKD in the germline V gene. Trimming pared 4 bases from V and 0 bases from J, leaving 19 bases between. The CDR3 runs to 17 residues.

The V gene is TRBV11-2, the J gene TRBJ1-1; no definite D call. There are 14 residues in the CDR3. The germline CDR1 and CDR2 sequences are SGHAT and FQNNGV. Trimming took off 3 bases at V and 1 base at J, with 9 bases between the two ends. As DNA, the CDR3 is TGTGCCAGCAGCTTCAGTGATTGGAACACTGAAGCTTTCTTT. Protein sequence: CASSFSDWNTEAFF. Filled out from reference TRBV11-2 and TRBJ1-1, the complete variable domain reads EAGVAQSPRYKIIEKRQSVAFWCNPISGHATLYWYQQILGQGPKLLIQFQNNGVVDDSQLPKDRFSAERLKGVDSTLKIQPAKLEDSAVYLCASSFSDWNTEAFFGQGTRLTVV.

The chain links TRBV12-5 to TRBJ1-2; D ambiguous. Trimming left V 5 bases short and J 8 bases short, with 24 bases between. The CDR3 loop spans 16 amino acids. Germline V CDR1 and CDR2: LGHNT, FRNRAP. The CDR3 DNA reads as TGTGCTAGTGGTCCACGACCCCCCGCTCGGGGTTGGGGCTACACCTTC. This gives the protein CASGPRPPARGWGYTF.

The rearrangement links TRBV2 to TRBJ2-5; a weak D match, TRBD2 (5 bases). The CDR3 loop spans 13 amino acids. Germline V gives CDR1 SNHLY, CDR2 FYNNEI. V was shortened by 11 bases and J by 1 base, with 14 bases between the two germline ends. The CDR3 sequence is CASTGVSQETQYF. The CDR3 bases are TGTGCCTCGACCGGGGTCTCCCAAGAGACCCAGTACTTC.

This chain connects TRBV5-6 to TRBJ1-1; TRBD1 matches at 11 bases. Germline-derived CDR1 and CDR2 are SGHDT and YYEEEE. V gave up 4 bases and J gave up 1 base; unmatched junction bases: 12. The CDR3 runs 18 residues. The chain's CDR3 is CASSPRTGGAQGNTEAFF. The CDR3 nucleotides are TGTGCCAGCAGCCCCCGGACAGGGGGCGCTCAGGGGAACACTGAAGCTTTCTTT.

This sequence joins TRBV5-1 and TRBJ2-6; 8 bases are shared with TRBD1. There are 16 residues in the CDR3. Unmatched junction bases numbered 0, after V lost 0 bases and J lost 1 base. The germline CDR1 and CDR2 sequences are SGHRS and YFSETQ. CDR3 bases: TGCGCCAGCAGCTTGGGGACAGGGTCTGGGGCCAACGTCCTGACTTTC. Its translation is CASSLGTGSGANVLTF.

This sequence joins TRBV7-9 and TRBJ1-1, with D tentatively TRBD1 (6 bases). The CDR3 extends over 13 amino acids. Germline loops: CDR1 SEHNR, CDR2 FQNEAQ (reference sequence). V lost 5 bases to trimming and J lost 1 base, with 8 bases between them. CDR3 DNA: TGTGCCAGCAGCGCACAGGGGAACACTGAAGCTTTCTTT. Translated, it gives CASSAQGNTEAFF. The entire variable domain, with the rest obtained from reference TRBV7-9 and TRBJ1-1, is as follows: DTGVSQNPRHKITKRGQNVTFRCDPISEHNRLYWYRQTLGQGPEFLTYFQNEAQLEKSRLLSDRFSAERPKGSFSTLEIQRTEQGDSAMYLCASSAQGNTEAFFGQGTRLTVV.

V gene TRBV11-3 combines with J gene TRBJ1-2, with 7 bases matching TRBD1. The J segment lost 13 bases and the V segment lost 7 bases, leaving 6 bases of the junction unmatched. The CDR3 extends over 10 amino acids. Germline values: CDR1 SGHNT, CDR2 YENEEA. The CDR3, as DNA: TGTGCCAGCACCGGACAGGCCTCCACCTTC. Residues: CASTGQASTF.

This clone was recorded only once. CDR3 nucleotides: TGTGCCAGCAGCGTAGTTCGGGAGAACACTGAAGCTTTCTTT. Protein product: CASSVVRENTEAFF. The chain couples TRBV9 to TRBJ1-1; D remains ambiguous. The length of the CDR3 is 14 residues. V shed 0 bases and J shed 1 base, with 7 bases lying between them. Germline V gene lookup returns CDR1 SGDLS and CDR2 YYNGEE.